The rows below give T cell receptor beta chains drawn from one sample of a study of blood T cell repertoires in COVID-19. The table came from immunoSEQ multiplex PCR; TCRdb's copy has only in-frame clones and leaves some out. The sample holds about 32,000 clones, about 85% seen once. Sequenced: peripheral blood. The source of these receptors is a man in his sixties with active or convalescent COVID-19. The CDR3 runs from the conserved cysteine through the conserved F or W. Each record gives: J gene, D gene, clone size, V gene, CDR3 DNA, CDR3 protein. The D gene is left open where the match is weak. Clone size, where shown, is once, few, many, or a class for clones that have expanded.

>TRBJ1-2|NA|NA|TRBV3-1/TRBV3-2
TGTGCCAGCAGCCAAGATATGGGGCAGAGCTATGGCTACACCTTC
CASSQDMGQSYGYTF
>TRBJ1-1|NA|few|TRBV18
TGTGCCAGCTCACTCCCGGGGGGGGCTGAAGCTTTCTTT
CASSLPGGAEAFF
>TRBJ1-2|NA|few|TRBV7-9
TGTGCCAGCAGCCCGACGGGAAATGGCTACACCTTC
CASSPTGNGYTF
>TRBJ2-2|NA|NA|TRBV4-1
TGCGCCAGCAGCCAACGTTACACCGGGGAGCTGTTTTTT
CASSQRYTGELFF
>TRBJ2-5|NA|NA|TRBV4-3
TGCGCCAGCAGCCAAGCGGGTCAGACCCAGTACTTC
CASSQAGQTQYF
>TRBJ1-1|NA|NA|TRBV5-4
TGTGCCAGCAGCTTGACAGAGAACACTGAAGCTTTCTTT
CASSLTENTEAFF
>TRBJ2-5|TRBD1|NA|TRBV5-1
TGCGCCAGCAGGAGAGTGACAGGGGGCATAGGAGAGACCCAGTACTTC
CASRRVTGGIGETQYF
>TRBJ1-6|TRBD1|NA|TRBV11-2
TGTGCCAGCAGCTTGACAGGGAACTATAATTCACCCCTCCACTTT
CASSLTGNYNSPLHF
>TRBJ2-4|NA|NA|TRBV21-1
TGTGCCTGCAGCAAGGGGCGGGGACAGGGGGGAGTTGTAACCAAAAACATTCAGTACTTC
CACSKGRGQGGVVTKNIQYF
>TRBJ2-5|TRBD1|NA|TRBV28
TGTGCCAGCAGTCTACAGGGGGCTTTGGTAGAGACCCAGTACTTC
CASSLQGALVETQYF
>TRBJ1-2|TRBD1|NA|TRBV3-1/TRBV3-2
TGTGCCAGCAGCCAACAGGGGGCCTCCGGCTACACCTTC
CASSQQGASGYTF
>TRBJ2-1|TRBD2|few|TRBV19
TGTGCCAGTAGTACGGGACTAGCGCGCTACAATGAGCAGTTCTTC
CASSTGLARYNEQFF
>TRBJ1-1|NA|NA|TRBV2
TGTGCCACCGGAGGGACGGCGAACACTGAAGCTTTCTTT
CATGGTANTEAFF
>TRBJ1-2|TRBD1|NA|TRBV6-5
TGTGCCAGCAGTCGGGGACAGGGCTATGGCTACACCTTC
CASSRGQGYGYTF
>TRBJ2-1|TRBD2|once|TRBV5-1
TGCGCCAGCAGCTGGGCCGGGACTAGCGGGAGCCCCAATGAGCAGTTCTTC
CASSWAGTSGSPNEQFF
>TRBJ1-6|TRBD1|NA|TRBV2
TGTGCCAGCAGACAGGGGACTAGCTCCTATAATTCACCCCTCCACTTT
CASRQGTSSYNSPLHF